The entry below gives a single T cell receptor beta chain sequence along with its context. The data stem from a study of blood T cell repertoires in COVID-19. Assay: immunoSEQ multiplex PCR; the TCRdb copy retains only in-frame clones and omits some. The sample consists of some 250,000 clones, 70% to 90% of them appearing once. V lost 6 bases, J lost 7 bases, and 5 bases stayed unmatched. Germline V gene lookup returns CDR1 MNHEY and CDR2 SVGAGI. CDR3 length equals 12 residues. The V call is TRBV6-5, the J call TRBJ2-5; 7 nucleotides match TRBD1. This sequence was found in a woman aged 25 to 39 who had recovered from COVID-19. The sequenced sample consisted of peripheral blood. The CDR3 bases are TGTGCCAGCAGGACCCCAGGGGGGACCCAGTACTTC. Residues: CASRTPGGTQYF.